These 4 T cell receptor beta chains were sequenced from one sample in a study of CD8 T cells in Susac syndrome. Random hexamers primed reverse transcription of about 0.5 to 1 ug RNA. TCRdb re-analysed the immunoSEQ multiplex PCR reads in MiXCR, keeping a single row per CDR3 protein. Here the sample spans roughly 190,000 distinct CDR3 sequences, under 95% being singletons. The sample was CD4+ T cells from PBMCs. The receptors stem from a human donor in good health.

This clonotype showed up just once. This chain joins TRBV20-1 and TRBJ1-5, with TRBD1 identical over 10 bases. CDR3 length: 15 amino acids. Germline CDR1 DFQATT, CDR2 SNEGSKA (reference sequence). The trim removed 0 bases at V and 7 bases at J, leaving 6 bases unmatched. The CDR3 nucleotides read TGCAGTGCTAGAGAGGGACAGGGGATAGGCCAGCCCCAGCATTTT. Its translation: CSAREGQGIGQPQHF.

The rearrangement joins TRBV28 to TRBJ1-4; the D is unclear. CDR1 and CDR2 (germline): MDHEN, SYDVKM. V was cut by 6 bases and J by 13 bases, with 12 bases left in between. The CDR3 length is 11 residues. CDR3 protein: CASSRGSGLFF. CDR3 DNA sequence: TGTGCCAGCAGCCGCGGGTCAGGACTGTTTTTT.

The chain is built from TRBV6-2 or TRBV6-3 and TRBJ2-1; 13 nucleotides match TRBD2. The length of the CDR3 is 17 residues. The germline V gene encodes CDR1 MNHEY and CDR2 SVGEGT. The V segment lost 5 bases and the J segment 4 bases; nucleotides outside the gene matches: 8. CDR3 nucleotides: TGTGCCAGCAGTCCTCCGGGACTAGCGGGGATTTACAATGAGCAGTTCTTC. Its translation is CASSPPGLAGIYNEQFF.

CDR3 DNA: TGTGCCTGGAAACGGCGACAGGCCCACGAGCAGTACTTC. Translated, it gives CAWKRRQAHEQYF. This sequence joins TRBV30 and TRBJ2-7, with D perhaps matching TRBD1 (6 bases). Germline V lookup: CDR1 GTSNPN, CDR2 SVGIG (reference sequence). The CDR3 sequence is 13 residues long. The ends were cut back, 4 bases at V and 5 bases at J, with 15 bases in the middle. The full variable domain, its missing parts supplied by reference TRBV30 and TRBJ2-7, is SQTIHQWPATLVQPVGSPLSLECTVEGTSNPNLYWYRQAAGRGLQLLFYSVGIGQISSEVPQNLSASRPQDRQFILSSKKLLLSDSGFYLCAWKRRQAHEQYFGPGTRLTVT.